The sample holds a few counts of the clone carrying this T cell receptor beta chain. TCR beta sequencing covered blood CD8+ and CD4+ T cells. This sample was included in a study of CD8 T cells in Susac syndrome. Across the study: At the time of blood draw, patients with Susac syndrome were therapy-naive, receiving corticosteroids, or receiving intravenous immunoglobulin alone.

The RNA input was 0.5 to 1 ug, and it was reverse transcribed with random hexamers. An immunoSEQ multiplex PCR generated amplified TCR beta CDR3 products spanning 54 Vbeta and 13 Jbeta. A single record per CDR3 protein comes from TCRdb applying MiXCR to the immunoSEQ multiplex PCR reads. The sample contains hundreds of thousands of distinct CDR3 sequences, 94% of which appear only once. In germline, CDR1 is SGHAT, CDR2 FQNNGV. V gave up 8 bases and J gave up 1 base, with 14 bases separating them. The CDR3 is made up of 14 amino acids. V usage is TRBV11-2 and J usage is TRBJ1-1; D is uncertain. Sequenced sample: CD4+ T cells from PBMCs. The receptor comes from a human donor with Susac syndrome. CDR3 amino acids: CASAKGAANTEAFF. CDR3 in DNA: TGTGCCAGCGCAAAGGGAGCGGCGAACACTGAAGCTTTCTTT.